This TCR beta chain was profiled in a study of control samples from healthy donors and cancer patients. The V gene's germline CDR1 is SGDLS and CDR2 YYNGEE. The CDR3 loop spans 15 amino acids. Trimming pared 4 bases from V and 10 bases from J, leaving 21 bases between. Sequenced by immunoSEQ multiplex PCR; TCRdb stores in-frame clones only, minus some. This sample carries fewer than 200,000 clones, 90% of them seen once, and the ten largest clones take just over 1.4%. Sequenced: blood. This TCR was recovered from a woman aged 50 to 60 in good health. The chain uses TRBV9 and TRBJ2-1; D possibly corresponds to TRBD2 (6 bases). The CDR3 region is CASSIRTGAYAEQFF. DNA of the CDR3: TGTGCCAGCAGCATCAGGACGGGAGCCTATGCGGAGCAGTTCTTC. The entire variable domain, with the rest obtained from reference TRBV9 and TRBJ2-1, is as follows: DSGVTQTPKHLITATGQRVTLRCSPRSGDLSVYWYQQSLDQGLQFLIQYYNGEERAKGNILERFSAQQFPDLHSELNLSSLELGDSALYFCASSIRTGAYAEQFFGPGTRLTVL.